The sequence of this T cell receptor beta chain was determined in a study of blood T cells in healthy people across ages. Study findings and constraints: In older individuals, TCR beta diversity per million T cells was lower, falling roughly linearly with age. Naive CD4+ cell counts and diversity both ran higher in long-lived than in aged donors. Shifts in expanded clonotypes may have been confounded by donor CMV status, which was unknown.

The V and J ends lost 3 bases and 5 bases respectively, with 15 bases between them. Germline V lookup: CDR1 LGHNA, CDR2 YSLEER. The CDR3 covers 15 residues. For the second PCR, which ran for 7 to 11 cycles, a sample-barcoded 5' primer and a J-beta primer mix were used. TCRdb passed the 5' RACE reads through MiXCR, listing each CDR3 protein once. The sample consists of over 1,300,000 distinct CDR3 sequences, 59% of them appearing once. Individuals who donated were healthy Caucasians from Russia aged about 6 to 95. This clonotype is a singleton in its sample. Antigen unknown. The chain recombines TRBV4-3 with TRBJ2-3; no reliable D call. This clonotype originated in a man aged 18 to 29 in good health. The sequencing sample was made of blood. DNA of the CDR3: TGCGCCAGCAGCCAGCTGAGTGTAGCCAGAGATACGCAGTATTTT. It codes for CASSQLSVARDTQYF.